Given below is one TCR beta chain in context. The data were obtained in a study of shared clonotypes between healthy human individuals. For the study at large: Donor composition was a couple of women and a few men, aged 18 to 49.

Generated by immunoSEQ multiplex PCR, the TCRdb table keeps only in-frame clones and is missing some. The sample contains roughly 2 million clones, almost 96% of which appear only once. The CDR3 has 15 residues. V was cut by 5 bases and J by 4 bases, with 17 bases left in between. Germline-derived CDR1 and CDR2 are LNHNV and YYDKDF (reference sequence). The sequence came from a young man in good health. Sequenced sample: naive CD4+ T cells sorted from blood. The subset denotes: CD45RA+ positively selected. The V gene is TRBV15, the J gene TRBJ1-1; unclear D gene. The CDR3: CATSAPHPRGTEAFF. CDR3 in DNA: TGTGCCACCAGCGCACCCCACCCTCGGGGCACTGAAGCTTTCTTT.